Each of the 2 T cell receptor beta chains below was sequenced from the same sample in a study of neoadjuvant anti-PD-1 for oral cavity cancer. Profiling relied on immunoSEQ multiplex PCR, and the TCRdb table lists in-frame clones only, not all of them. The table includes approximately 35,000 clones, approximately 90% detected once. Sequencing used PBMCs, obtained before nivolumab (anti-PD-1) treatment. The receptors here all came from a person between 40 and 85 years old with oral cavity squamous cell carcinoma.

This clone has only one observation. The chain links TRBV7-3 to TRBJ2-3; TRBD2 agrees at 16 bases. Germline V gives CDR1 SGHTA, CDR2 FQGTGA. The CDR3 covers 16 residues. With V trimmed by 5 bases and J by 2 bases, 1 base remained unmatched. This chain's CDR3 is CASSGTSGGVTDTQYF. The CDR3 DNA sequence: TGTGCCAGCAGCGGGACTAGCGGGGGGGTCACAGATACGCAGTATTTT. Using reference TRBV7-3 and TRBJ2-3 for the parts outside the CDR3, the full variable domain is GAGVSQTPSNKVTEKGKYVELRCDPISGHTALYWYRQSLGQGPEFLIYFQGTGAADDSGLPNDRFFAVRPEGSVSTLKIQRTERGDSAVYLCASSGTSGGVTDTQYFGPGTRLTVL.

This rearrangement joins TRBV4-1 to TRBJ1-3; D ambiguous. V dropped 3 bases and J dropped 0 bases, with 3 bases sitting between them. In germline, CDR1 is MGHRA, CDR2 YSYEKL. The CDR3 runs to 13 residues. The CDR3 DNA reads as TGCGCCAGCAGCCAGAACTCTGGAAACACCATATATTTT. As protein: CASSQNSGNTIYF.